The 10 T cell receptor beta chains presented below share a single source sample, sequenced in a study of OX40 agonist ivuxolimab in advanced cancers. Measured with immunoSEQ multiplex PCR; TCRdb has only the in-frame clones, and not every one. The sample contains around 63,000 clones, less than 85% of which appear only once. The specimen was CD4+ or CD8+ T cells sorted from blood, collected in a trial of the OX40 agonist ivuxolimab. The source is an adult with an advanced solid tumor such as melanoma, head and neck, liver or kidney cancer.

The chain uses TRBV20-1 and TRBJ1-2; D unresolved. Per germline, CDR1 DFQATT and CDR2 SNEGSKA (reference sequence). Between the trimmed V and J ends, which lost 5 bases and 6 bases, there was a span of 10 bases. The CDR3 covers 11 residues. CDR3 DNA sequence: TGCAGTGCTGAGCCGCAGCATGGCTACACCTTC. Encoded protein: CSAEPQHGYTF.

The rearrangement links TRBV6-1 to TRBJ1-5, with 7 bases that match TRBD1. The CDR3 is 14 residues long. Germline trimming cut 8 bases from V and 7 bases from J; bases unmatched to any gene: 11. The germline CDR1 and CDR2 sequences are MNHNS and SASEGT. DNA of the CDR3: TGTGCCAGCGGGGGGGTAACAGGGGTCCAGCCCCAGCATTTT. It specifies CASGGVTGVQPQHF.

This sequence joins TRBV10-2 and TRBJ2-3; 10 bases align to TRBD1. V shed 5 bases, J shed 4 bases, and the junction held 6 bases outside the gene matches. CDR1 is WSHSY, CDR2 SAAADI, per germline. The CDR3 runs 15 residues. CDR3 coding DNA: TGCGCCAGCAGTTCGGGGGACAGGGGCCCAGATACGCAGTATTTT. Its protein is CASSSGDRGPDTQYF.

This sequence joins TRBV6-1 and TRBJ1-5; perhaps TRBD1 as D (5 bases). The V gene's germline CDR1 is MNHNS and CDR2 SASEGT. There are 14 residues in the CDR3. Between the trimmed V and J ends, which lost 6 bases and 3 bases, there was a span of 12 bases. CDR3 sequence (DNA): TGTGCCAGCAGAACGCCGGGGGTCAATCAGCCCCAGCATTTT. Protein sequence: CASRTPGVNQPQHF.

The J gene is TRBJ1-2, the V gene TRBV7-2, with 8 bases matching TRBD1. V dropped 5 bases and J dropped 8; count of bases not matched to a gene: 10. Germline V gene sequence: CDR1 SGHTA, CDR2 FQGNSA. CDR3 size: 14 residues. The CDR3 here is CASSPNRGSFGYTF. The CDR3 DNA reads as TGTGCCAGCAGCCCGAACAGGGGGTCCTTCGGCTACACCTTC.

This chain joins TRBV4-3 and TRBJ1-1; D remains unclear. Germline CDR1 LGHNA, CDR2 YSLEER. The CDR3 extends over 16 amino acids. V lost 0 bases and J lost 0, with 11 bases in between. CDR3 amino acids: CASSQDLSRMNTEAFF. For the CDR3, the DNA is TGCGCCAGCAGCCAAGACCTCAGTAGGATGAACACTGAAGCTTTCTTT.

In DNA form, the CDR3 reads TGTGCCAGCCGAACTAGCGGGGGAATTCGGGCCTACGAGCAGTACTTC. The encoded protein is CASRTSGGIRAYEQYF. The chain recombines TRBV13 with TRBJ2-7, with 11 bases matching TRBD2. The germline gives CDR1 PRHDT, CDR2 FYEKMQ (reference sequence). V was clipped by 8 bases and J by 2 bases; unmatched bases: 11. The CDR3 runs 16 residues.

Comment on this clone: The junction departs from germline at one end; a sequencing error may be responsible. Written as DNA, the CDR3 is TGCGCCAGCAGCCAAGATACCTGGACAGGGGGCGAGTACGAGCAGTACTTC. The encoded protein is CASSQDTWTGGEYEQYF. The rearrangement links TRBV7-2 to TRBJ2-7, with 11 bases matching TRBD1. From germline, CDR1 is SGHTA and CDR2 FQGNSA. The CDR3 contains 17 residues.

The chain links TRBV19 to TRBJ2-3; maybe TRBD2 (5 bases). The CDR3 extends over 14 amino acids. Germline V CDR1 and CDR2: LNHDA, SQIVND (reference sequence). With 4 bases removed from V and 3 bases from J, the gap between germline ends came to 11 bases. The CDR3 nucleotides are TGTGCCAGTAGTAAGTGGGAGCTGACAGATACGCAGTATTTT. The encoded protein is CASSKWELTDTQYF.

This chain's CDR3 is CASSLEDRGSTEAFF. In nucleotides, the CDR3 is TGTGCCAGCAGCTTGGAGGACAGGGGGAGCACTGAAGCTTTCTTT. The rearrangement joins TRBV5-5 to TRBJ1-1; 10 bases line up with TRBD1. CDR3 length: 15 amino acids. V shed 0 bases, J shed 4 bases, and the junction held 3 bases outside the gene matches. Per the germline V gene, CDR1 is SGHKS and CDR2 is YYEKEE (reference sequence).